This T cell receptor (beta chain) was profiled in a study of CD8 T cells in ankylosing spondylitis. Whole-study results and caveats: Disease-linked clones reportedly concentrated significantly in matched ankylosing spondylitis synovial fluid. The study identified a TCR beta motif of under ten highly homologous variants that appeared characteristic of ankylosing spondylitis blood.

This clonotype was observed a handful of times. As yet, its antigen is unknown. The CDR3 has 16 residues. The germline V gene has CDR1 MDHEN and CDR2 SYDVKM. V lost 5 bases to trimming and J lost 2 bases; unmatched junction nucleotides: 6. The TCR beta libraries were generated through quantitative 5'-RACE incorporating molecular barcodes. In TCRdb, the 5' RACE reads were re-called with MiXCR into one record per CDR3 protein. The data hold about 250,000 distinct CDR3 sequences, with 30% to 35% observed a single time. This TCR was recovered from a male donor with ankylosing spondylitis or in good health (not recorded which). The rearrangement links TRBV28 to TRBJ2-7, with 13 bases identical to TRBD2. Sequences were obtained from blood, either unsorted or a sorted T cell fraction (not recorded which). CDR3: CASSPTLAGGPYEQYF. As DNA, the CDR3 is TGTGCCAGCAGTCCCACACTAGCGGGGGGGCCCTACGAGCAGTACTTC.